In this sample, the clone carrying this TCR beta chain turned up a few times. Its antigen is unknown. These data come from a study of cytomegalovirus exposure and HLA in healthy donors. Study conclusions and caveats: The later analysis indicated that the majority of CMV-associated TCR beta chains appeared HLA-restricted.

This CDR3 spans 15 amino acids. 13 Jbeta primers and 60 Vbeta primers were used for the PCR. Sequenced by immunoSEQ multiplex PCR; TCRdb stores in-frame clones only, minus some. This table has 200,000 to 250,000 clones, about 83% appearing once. J is TRBJ2-6 and V is TRBV1; TRBD1 is the table's D call and was not checked against the DNA. TRBV1 is an annotated pseudogene. The sequenced sample consisted of PBMCs. The sequence was obtained from a human donor in good health. CDR3 DNA: TGCACCAGCGGGACAGGGGAGGCTGGGGCCAACGTCCTGACTTTC. It is translated as CTSGTGEAGANVLTF.